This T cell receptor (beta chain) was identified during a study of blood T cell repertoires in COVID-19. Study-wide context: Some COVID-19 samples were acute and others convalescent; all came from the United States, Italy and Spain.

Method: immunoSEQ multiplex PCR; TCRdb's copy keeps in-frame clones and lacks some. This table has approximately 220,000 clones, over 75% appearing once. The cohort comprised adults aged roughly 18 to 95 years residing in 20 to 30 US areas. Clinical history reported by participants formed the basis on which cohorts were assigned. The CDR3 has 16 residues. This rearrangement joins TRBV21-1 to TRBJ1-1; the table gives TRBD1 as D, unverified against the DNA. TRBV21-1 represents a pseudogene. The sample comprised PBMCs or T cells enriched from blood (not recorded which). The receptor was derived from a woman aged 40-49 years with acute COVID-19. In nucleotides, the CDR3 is TGTGCCAGCATCCCCGGACAGGGATGGGAGGAATCTGAAGCTTTCTTT. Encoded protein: CASIPGQGWEESEAFF.